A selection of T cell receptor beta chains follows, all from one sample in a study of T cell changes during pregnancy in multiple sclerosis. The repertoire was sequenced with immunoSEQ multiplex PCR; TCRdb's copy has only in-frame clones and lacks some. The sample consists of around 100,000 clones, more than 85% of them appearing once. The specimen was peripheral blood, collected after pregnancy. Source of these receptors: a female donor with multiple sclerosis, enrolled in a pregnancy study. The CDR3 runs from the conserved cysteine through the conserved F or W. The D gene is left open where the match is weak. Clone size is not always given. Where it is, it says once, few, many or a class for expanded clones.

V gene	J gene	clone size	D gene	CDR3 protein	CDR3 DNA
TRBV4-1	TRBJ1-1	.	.	CASSHMGREAFF	TGCGCCAGCAGCCATATGGGGCGTGAAGCTTTCTTT
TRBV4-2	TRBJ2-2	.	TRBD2	CASSPSGTENTGELFF	TGTGCCAGCAGCCCGAGCGGGACTGAGAACACCGGGGAGCTGTTTTTT
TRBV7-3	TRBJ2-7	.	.	CASSPDGAGADEQYF	TGTGCCAGCAGTCCGGACGGCGCGGGTGCGGACGAGCAGTACTTC
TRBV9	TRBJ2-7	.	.	CASSVPGGKQYF	TGTGCCAGCAGCGTCCCAGGGGGGAAGCAGTACTTC
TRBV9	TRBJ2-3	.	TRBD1	CASSVTGYTDTQYF	TGTGCCAGCAGCGTGACAGGGTACACAGATACGCAGTATTTT
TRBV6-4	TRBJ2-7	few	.	CASSDFRSYEQYF	TGTGCCAGCAGTGACTTCAGATCCTACGAGCAGTACTTC
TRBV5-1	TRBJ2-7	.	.	CASSWGEAAEQYF	TGCGCCAGCAGCTGGGGGGAGGCTGCCGAGCAGTACTTC
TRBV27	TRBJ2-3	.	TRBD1	CASSPWTGGITDTQYF	TGTGCCAGCAGTCCCTGGACAGGGGGCATCACAGATACGCAGTATTTT
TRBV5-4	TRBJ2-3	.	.	CASSLASILTDTQYF	TGTGCCAGCAGCTTGGCTAGCATTCTCACAGATACGCAGTATTTT
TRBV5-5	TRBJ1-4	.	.	CASSLWGVGTTNEKLFF	TGTGCCAGCAGCTTATGGGGGGTCGGTACAACTAATGAAAAACTGTTTTTT
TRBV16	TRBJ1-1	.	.	CASSHSVQGGTEAFF	TGTGCCAGCAGCCACTCCGTGCAGGGAGGTACTGAAGCTTTCTTT
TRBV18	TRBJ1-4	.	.	CASSPRSGTNEKLFF	TGTGCCAGCTCACCGAGGTCGGGAACTAATGAAAAACTGTTTTTT
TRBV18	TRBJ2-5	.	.	CASSPQRETQYF	TGTGCCAGCTCACCACAGCGAGAGACCCAGTACTTC
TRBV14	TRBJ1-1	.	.	CASSLGGANTEAFF	TGTGCCAGCAGCCTTGGAGGGGCGAACACTGAAGCTTTCTTT
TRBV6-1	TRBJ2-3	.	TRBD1	CASIEAQGDRGFNTQYF	TGTGCCAGCATCGAAGCACAAGGGGACAGGGGGTTTAATACGCAGTATTTT
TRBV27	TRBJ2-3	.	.	CASSLWGDGDTQYF	TGTGCCAGCAGTTTATGGGGGGACGGAGATACGCAGTATTTT
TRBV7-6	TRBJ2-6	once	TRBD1	CASSQRTGSDGANVLTF	TGTGCCAGCAGCCAAAGGACAGGATCAGATGGGGCCAACGTCCTGACTTTC
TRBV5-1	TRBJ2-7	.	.	CASSLESGTPYEQYF	TGCGCCAGCAGCTTGGAGTCGGGGACACCCTACGAGCAGTACTTC
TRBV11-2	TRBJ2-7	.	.	CASSPGTSPFYEQYF	TGTGCCAGCAGCCCCGGGACAAGTCCCTTCTACGAGCAGTACTTC
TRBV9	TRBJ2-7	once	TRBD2	CASSPRGGFKEQYF	TGTGCCAGCAGCCCCCGGGGGGGCTTTAAAGAGCAGTACTTC
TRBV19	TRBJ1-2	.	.	CASRLETGLYGYTF	TGTGCCAGTCGACTAGAGACCGGGCTCTATGGCTACACCTTC
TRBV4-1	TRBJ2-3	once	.	CASRTTDGWTDTQYF	TGCGCCAGCAGGACGACTGACGGCTGGACAGATACGCAGTATTTT
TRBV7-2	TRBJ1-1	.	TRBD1	CASSLSRTGATEAFF	TGTGCCAGCAGCTTATCACGGACAGGGGCCACTGAAGCTTTCTTT
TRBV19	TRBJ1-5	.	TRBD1	CASSIEGQGNQPQHF	TGTGCCAGTAGTATCGAGGGACAGGGGAATCAGCCCCAGCATTTT
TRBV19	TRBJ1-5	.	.	CATSSWGGQPQHF	TGTGCCACCTCCAGCTGGGGAGGTCAGCCCCAGCATTTT
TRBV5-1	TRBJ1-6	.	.	CASSFGGLRENSPLHF	TGCGCCAGCAGCTTCGGGGGGCTCAGGGAAAATTCACCCCTCCACTTT